This paragraph reports one TCR beta chain. What it binds is not known. This CDR3 contains 15 residues. CDR1 and CDR2 from the germline V gene are SGHRS and YFSETQ. The V and J ends lost 0 bases and 0 bases respectively, with 9 bases between them. This entry comes from a study of T cells after yellow fever vaccination. Study-level information: Fractions of low cell number were prepared using SMART-Seq v4 Ultra Low Input.

General study findings and limits: CD4 and CD8 compartments shared a small share of clonotypes, likely from convergent recombination. Peak timing came faster in the weaker secondary response, day 5 versus 15. Most primary-vaccination clones reappeared after the booster (approximately 95% CD4, roughly 88% CD8).

TCRdb itself ran the 5' RACE reads through MiXCR, one entry per CDR3 protein. The sample comprises 200,000 to 300,000 distinct CDR3 sequences, over 10% of which are singletons, and around 0.55% rests with the top ten. The chain couples TRBV5-1 to TRBJ1-1; D unclear. The sample consisted of CD4+ T cells sorted from PBMCs, taken 45 days after the yellow fever booster vaccination. The receptor comes from a man aged 30-40 years who received the YFV17D yellow fever vaccine. CDR3: CASSLGEVMNTEAFF. The CDR3 bases are TGCGCCAGCAGCTTGGGGGAGGTGATGAACACTGAAGCTTTCTTT.